The TCR beta chain under discussion was sequenced for a study of T cell responses to AZD1222 COVID-19 vaccine. Note on this clone: Its antigen is unknown.

General observations from the study: Donors were chiefly white British, with a greater number of females, and clonal diversity was perhaps underestimated. Nearly half of spike-specific TCRs reportedly go after variant regions that carry no mutations. Baseline serology detected seropositivity in only five or six AZD1222 recipients.

V lost 5 bases, J lost 4 bases, and 11 bases lay in between. Germline assignment: CDR1 MNHEY and CDR2 SMNVEV (reference sequence). The CDR3 sequence is 13 residues long. TCRdb's copy holds only in-frame clones and misses some; the assay was immunoSEQ multiplex PCR. The table includes just under 55,000 clones, around 90% detected once. This specimen consisted of peripheral blood, obtained on day 0 of AZD1222 vaccination. The TCR was taken from an adult in good health. The chain uses TRBV27 and TRBJ1-2; possible D gene TRBD1, 5 bases. The CDR3 DNA sequence: TGTGCCAGCAGTCCCCAGGGTCCCTATGGCTACACCTTC. Protein sequence: CASSPQGPYGYTF.